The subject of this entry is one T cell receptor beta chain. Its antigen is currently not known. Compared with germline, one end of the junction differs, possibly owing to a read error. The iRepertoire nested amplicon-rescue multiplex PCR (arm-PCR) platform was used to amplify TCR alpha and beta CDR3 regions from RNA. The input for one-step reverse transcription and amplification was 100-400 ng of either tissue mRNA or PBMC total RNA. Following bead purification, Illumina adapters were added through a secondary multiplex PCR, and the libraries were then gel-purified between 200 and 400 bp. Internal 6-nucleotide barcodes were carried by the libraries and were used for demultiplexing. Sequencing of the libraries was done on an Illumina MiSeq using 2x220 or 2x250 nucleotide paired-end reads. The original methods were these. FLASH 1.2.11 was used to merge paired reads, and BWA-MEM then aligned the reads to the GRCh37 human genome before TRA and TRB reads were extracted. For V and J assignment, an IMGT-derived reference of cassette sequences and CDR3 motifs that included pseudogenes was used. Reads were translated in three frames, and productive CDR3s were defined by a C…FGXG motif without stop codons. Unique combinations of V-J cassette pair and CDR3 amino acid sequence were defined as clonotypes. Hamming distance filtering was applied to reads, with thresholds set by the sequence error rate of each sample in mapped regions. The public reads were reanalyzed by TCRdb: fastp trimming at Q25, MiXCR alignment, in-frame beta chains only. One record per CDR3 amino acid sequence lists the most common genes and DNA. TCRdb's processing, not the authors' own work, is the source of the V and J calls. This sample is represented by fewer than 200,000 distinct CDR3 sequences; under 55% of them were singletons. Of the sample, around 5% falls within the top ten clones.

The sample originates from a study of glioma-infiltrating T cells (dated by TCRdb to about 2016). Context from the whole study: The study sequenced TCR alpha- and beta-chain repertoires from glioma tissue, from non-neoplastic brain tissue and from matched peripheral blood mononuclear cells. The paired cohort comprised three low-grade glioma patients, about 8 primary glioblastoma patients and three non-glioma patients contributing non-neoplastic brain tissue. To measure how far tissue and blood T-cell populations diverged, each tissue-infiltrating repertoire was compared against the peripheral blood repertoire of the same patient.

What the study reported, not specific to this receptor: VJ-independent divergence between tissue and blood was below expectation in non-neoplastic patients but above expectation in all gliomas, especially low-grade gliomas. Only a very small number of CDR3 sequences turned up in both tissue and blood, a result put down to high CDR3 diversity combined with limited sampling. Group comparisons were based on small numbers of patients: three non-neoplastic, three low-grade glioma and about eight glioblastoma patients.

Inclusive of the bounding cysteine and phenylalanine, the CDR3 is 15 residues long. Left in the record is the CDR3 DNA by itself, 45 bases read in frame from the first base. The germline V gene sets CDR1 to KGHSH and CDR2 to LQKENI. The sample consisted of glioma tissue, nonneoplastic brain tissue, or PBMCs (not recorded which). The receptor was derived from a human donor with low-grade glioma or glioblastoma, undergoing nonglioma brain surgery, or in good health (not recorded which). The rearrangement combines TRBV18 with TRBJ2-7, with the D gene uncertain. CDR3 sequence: CARSPRPVSPYEQYF. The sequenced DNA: TGTGCCAGATCACCGCGGCCAGTCTCCCCCTACGAGCAGTACTTC.